One and the same sample provided the 27 T cell receptor beta chains below, sequenced in a study of identical twins. TCRdb reprocessed the 5' RACE reads via MiXCR and lists one record per CDR3 protein. The repertoire has a few hundred thousand distinct CDR3 sequences, more than 9% of them found once; the top ten carry roughly 7.8%. These data were likewise used in another study, on yellow fever vaccine responses in identical twins.

The specimen was CD8+ T cells sorted from blood. The origin of the receptors is a woman between 18 and 29 years old in good health.

The chain carries TRBV24-1 and TRBJ2-3; D not certain. The ends were cut back, 0 bases at V and 2 bases at J, with 5 bases in the middle. Per germline, CDR1 KGHDR and CDR2 SFDVKD. The CDR3 is 14 amino acids. CDR3 loop: CATSDLRITDTQYF. The CDR3, as DNA: TGTGCCACCAGTGATTTGAGGATCACAGATACGCAGTATTTT.

The chain combines TRBV15 with TRBJ2-1; D perhaps matches TRBD1 (7 bases). The CDR3 loop spans 16 amino acids. Trimming removed 3 bases at V and 3 bases at J, with 15 bases between. Germline V gives CDR1 LNHNV, CDR2 YYDKDF (reference sequence). The CDR3 nucleotides read TGTGCCACCAGCAGGGAGGGGGCAACCAACTACAATGAGCAGTTCTTC. Translating it yields CATSREGATNYNEQFF.

This clonotype was observed a few times. The V gene is TRBV28, the J gene TRBJ2-5, with D perhaps TRBD1 or TRBD2 (6 bases each). The CDR3 runs to 15 residues. The V end lost 5 bases, the J end lost 2 bases, and 15 bases lay between the germline ends. Germline V gene lookup returns CDR1 MDHEN and CDR2 SYDVKM. The CDR3 region is CASSPRGHQQETQYF. CDR3 nucleotides: TGTGCCAGCAGTCCGCGGGGACATCAGCAAGAGACCCAGTACTTC.

Only a few counts were recorded for this clonotype. This chain joins TRBV12-5 and TRBJ2-7, with TRBD1 matching 10 bases. CDR1 LGHNT and CDR2 FRNRAP come from the germline V gene. V was pared by 7 bases and J by 2 bases, with 8 bases of the junction left unmatched. CDR3 length: 15 amino acids. CDR3 in amino acids: CASARWGTGAYEQYF. DNA for the CDR3: TGTGCTAGTGCTCGGTGGGGGACAGGGGCCTACGAGCAGTACTTC.

This clonotype was seen a handful of times. The genes are TRBV6-2 or TRBV6-3 and TRBJ2-1; 7 positions agree with TRBD1. CDR1 and CDR2 (germline): MNHEY, SVGEGT. The CDR3 is 15 residues long. V lost 6 bases, J lost 5 bases, and 10 bases stayed unmatched. CDR3 residues: CASSPGTENNNEQFF. The CDR3 bases are TGTGCCAGCAGCCCGGGGACAGAAAATAACAATGAGCAGTTCTTC.

This clonotype was counted between two and nine times. The genes are TRBV12-3 or TRBV12-4 and TRBJ2-2; 12 bases are shared with TRBD1. The CDR3 covers 20 residues. Unmatched junction bases numbered 17, after V lost 3 bases and J lost 6 bases. The CDR3 region is CASSFRRPGQGAGLPGELFF. DNA for the CDR3: TGTGCCAGCAGTTTCCGACGACCGGGACAGGGGGCAGGGTTACCCGGGGAGCTGTTTTTT.

The chain is built from TRBV7-9 and TRBJ2-1; a weak D match, TRBD1 (5 bases). V dropped 5 bases and J dropped 1 base, with 12 bases sitting between them. Germline V gene lookup returns CDR1 SEHNR and CDR2 FQNEAQ (reference sequence). This CDR3 has 15 residues. The CDR3 sequence: CASSPPQGSYNEQFF. In DNA, the CDR3 is TGTGCCAGCAGCCCCCCCCAGGGTTCCTACAATGAGCAGTTCTTC. Variable domain in full (rest from reference TRBV7-9 and TRBJ2-1): DTGVSQNPRHKITKRGQNVTFRCDPISEHNRLYWYRQTLGQGPEFLTYFQNEAQLEKSRLLSDRFSAERPKGSFSTLEIQRTEQGDSAMYLCASSPPQGSYNEQFFGPGTRLTVL.

This clonotype has ten or more counts. The rearrangement joins TRBV5-1 to TRBJ2-2; no clear D gene. Germline loops: CDR1 SGHRS, CDR2 YFSETQ. The CDR3 runs to 14 residues. The V end lost 2 bases, the J end lost 8 bases, and 13 bases lay between the germline ends. CDR3 DNA sequence: TGCGCCAGCAGCTTAACATTCGTCTCGGGGGAGCTGTTTTTT. Protein product: CASSLTFVSGELFF.

The chain carries TRBV28 and TRBJ2-7; D is uncertain. Trimming removed 5 bases at V and 3 bases at J, with 14 bases between. This CDR3 spans 14 amino acids. Germline values: CDR1 MDHEN, CDR2 SYDVKM. The CDR3 coding sequence is TGTGCCAGCAGTCTCAGAACAGACCACTACGAGCAGTACGTC. Residues: CASSLRTDHYEQYV.

This clonotype showed up just a few times. The CDR3 spells CASIPYRSSSYEQYF. CDR3 nucleotide sequence: TGTGCCAGCATCCCCTACAGGTCCTCCTCCTACGAGCAGTACTTC. V is TRBV11-2 and J is TRBJ2-7; the D gene is possibly TRBD1 (5 bases). V gave up 7 bases and J gave up 0 bases, with 16 bases separating them. Germline V gene lookup returns CDR1 SGHAT and CDR2 FQNNGV. CDR3 length: 15 residues.

This clonotype was observed a handful of times. The CDR3 is CASSLGLPIGTDTQYF. In DNA, the CDR3 is TGCGCCAGCAGCTTGGGACTTCCAATAGGCACAGATACGCAGTATTTT. V usage is TRBV5-1 and J usage is TRBJ2-3; no clear D. The CDR3 is 16 residues long. The V gene lost 0 bases and the J gene lost 1 base, with 12 bases spanning the gap. Germline loops: CDR1 SGHRS, CDR2 YFSETQ.

This sequence joins TRBV28 and TRBJ1-2; D not certain. CDR3 length: 14 residues. V was trimmed by 2 bases and J by 4 bases, leaving 11 bases between them. Germline assignment: CDR1 MDHEN and CDR2 SYDVKM. As DNA, the CDR3 is TGTGCCAGCAGTTTAAGGTCCTCTAGCTATGGCTACACCTTC. It specifies CASSLRSSSYGYTF.

This clonotype came up a few times. The V call is TRBV20-1, the J call TRBJ2-2; 14 nucleotides match TRBD2. V lost 3 bases and J lost 0; bases outside the gene matches: 6. Germline V gene sequence: CDR1 DFQATT, CDR2 SNEGSKA (reference sequence). The CDR3 contains 18 residues. Here the CDR3 DNA reads TGCAGTGCTAGGGCCGGGACTAGCGGGGGTGCGAACACCGGGGAGCTGTTTTTT. It encodes CSARAGTSGGANTGELFF.

V gene TRBV5-4 combines with J gene TRBJ2-7, with D perhaps given as TRBD1 or TRBD2 (5 bases each). Per the germline V gene, CDR1 is SGHNT and CDR2 is YYREEE (reference sequence). The V gene lost 3 bases and the J gene lost 5 bases, with 9 bases spanning the gap. The CDR3 is made up of 12 amino acids. CDR3 amino acids: CASSWDGDEQYF. The CDR3 region has the DNA TGTGCCAGCAGCTGGGACGGGGACGAGCAGTACTTC.

The rearrangement uses TRBV7-9 and TRBJ2-7, with 10 bases identical to TRBD1. The J segment lost 6 bases and the V segment lost 4 bases, leaving 12 bases of the junction unmatched. The germline V gene has CDR1 SEHNR and CDR2 FQNEAQ (reference sequence). CDR3 size: 16 residues. In DNA, the CDR3 is TGTGCCAGCAGCTCCTTTTGGGGACAGGGGTCCGGCGAGCAGTACTTC. This gives the protein CASSSFWGQGSGEQYF.

V and J are TRBV12-3 or TRBV12-4 and TRBJ2-3, with 10 positions matching TRBD2. The CDR3 runs to 19 residues. J gave up 2 bases and V 6 bases, and 17 bases lay outside the gene matches. The CDR3 nucleotides are TGTGCCAGCAGCCCCGAAACTAGCGGGGTACCTCTACCCACAGATACGCAGTATTTT. Translation gives CASSPETSGVPLPTDTQYF.

This clonotype was counted many times. The V and J genes are TRBV7-9 and TRBJ2-7; 8 nucleotides match TRBD1. CDR1 is SEHNR, CDR2 FQNEAQ, per germline (reference sequence). This CDR3 is 16 amino acids long. With 2 bases clipped from V and 0 bases from J, the junction kept 6 bases outside the gene matches. The CDR3 sequence is CASSLPRDRSSYEQYF. CDR3 sequence (DNA): TGTGCCAGCAGCTTACCCCGGGACAGGAGCTCCTACGAGCAGTACTTC.

This clonotype rates as medium-sized. V gene TRBV6-1 combines with J gene TRBJ2-2; the D gene is possibly TRBD1 (6 bases). Germline lookup yields CDR1 MNHNS and CDR2 SASEGT. Trimming shortened V by 4 bases and J by 3 bases, and 6 bases separated the two germline ends. The CDR3 contains 13 residues. The CDR3 reads CASSGTDTGELFF. The CDR3 nucleotides read TGTGCCAGCAGTGGGACAGACACCGGGGAGCTGTTTTTT.

The rearrangement uses TRBV4-1 and TRBJ2-7, with 8 bases lining up with TRBD2. V lost 1 base and J lost 2; bases outside the gene matches: 7. Germline values: CDR1 MGHRA, CDR2 YSYEKL. The CDR3 extends over 16 amino acids. The CDR3 spells CASSQALAASAYEQYF. The CDR3 DNA reads TGCGCCAGCAGCCAAGCACTAGCGGCATCCGCCTACGAGCAGTACTTC.

V usage is TRBV18 and J usage is TRBJ2-3; the D gene could be TRBD1 or TRBD2 (6 bases each). Trimming removed 2 bases at V and 5 bases at J, with 14 bases between. In germline, CDR1 is KGHSH, CDR2 LQKENI. The CDR3 extends over 15 amino acids. CDR3 nucleotide sequence: TGTGCCAGCTCACCAGTGCCGGGGGCCCAAGATACGCAGTATTTT. Translating it yields CASSPVPGAQDTQYF.

This clonotype was counted between two and nine times. The chain has TRBV9 and TRBJ2-3; 10 nucleotides align to TRBD2. V shed 6 bases and J 5 bases; nucleotides not matched to a gene: 6. This CDR3 comprises 14 residues. The germline V gene has CDR1 SGDLS and CDR2 YYNGEE. DNA for the CDR3: TGTGCCAGCACCGATAGGACTAGCGGAGATACGCAGTATTTT. It is translated as CASTDRTSGDTQYF.

The gene calls are TRBV4-1 and TRBJ2-5; no definite D call. Germline values: CDR1 MGHRA, CDR2 YSYEKL. The CDR3 loop spans 12 amino acids. The ends were cut back, 6 bases at V and 5 bases at J, with 10 bases in the middle. The CDR3 sequence is CASSHSGETQYF. CDR3 nucleotides: TGCGCCAGCAGTCATTCCGGGGAGACCCAGTACTTC.

In its sample, this clonotype was seen a few times. This rearrangement joins TRBV7-8 to TRBJ1-1; 8 bases fit TRBD1. The J segment lost 6 bases and the V segment lost 1 base, leaving 16 bases of the junction unmatched. Germline V CDR1 and CDR2: SGHVS, FQNEAQ. The CDR3 spans 18 residues. CDR3 amino acids: CASSLERTGSNRGAEAFF. The CDR3, as DNA: TGTGCCAGCAGCTTAGAAAGGACAGGGTCCAACCGGGGAGCTGAAGCTTTCTTT.

This clonotype has a handful of counts. The chain has TRBV6-1 and TRBJ2-5, with D possibly matching TRBD1 (6 bases). Germline V gene data show CDR1 as MNHNS and CDR2 as SASEGT. The length of the CDR3 is 14 residues. V lost 3 bases and J 1 base, leaving 9 bases between the germline ends. The DNA for the CDR3 is TGTGCCAGCAGTGAGACAGGATCCCAAGAGACCCAGTACTTC. Its protein product is CASSETGSQETQYF.

In this sample, this clonotype turned up a few times. The genes are TRBV20-1 and TRBJ2-1; 8 nucleotides line up with TRBD2. Germline V gives CDR1 DFQATT, CDR2 SNEGSKA (reference sequence). The CDR3 has 16 residues. J gave up 4 bases and V 8 bases, and 16 bases lay outside the gene matches. The CDR3 loop is CSPTDSGTSPYNEQFF. CDR3 DNA sequence: TGCAGTCCAACCGACTCCGGGACTAGTCCGTACAATGAGCAGTTCTTC.

This clonotype occurred many times. The chain couples TRBV2 to TRBJ2-3; 12 bases map to TRBD2. CDR1 is SNHLY and CDR2 is FYNNEI in the germline V gene. V shed 7 bases and J 0 bases; nucleotides not matched to a gene: 2. The CDR3 length is 15 residues. The DNA of the CDR3 is TGTGCCAGCACTAGCGGGAGGGATAGCACAGATACGCAGTATTTT. Residues: CASTSGRDSTDTQYF. The variable domain in full, with the rest retrieved from reference TRBV2 and TRBJ2-3, is EPEVTQTPSHQVTQMGQEVILRCVPISNHLYFYWYRQILGQKVEFLVSFYNNEISEKSEIFDDQFSVERPDGSNFTLKIRSTKLEDSAMYFCASTSGRDSTDTQYFGPGTRLTVL.

The table lists this clonotype with a few counts. The chain is built from TRBV2 and TRBJ1-1; D gene unclear. Trimming cost V 2 bases and J 2 bases, with 15 bases left between them. The germline CDR1 and CDR2 sequences are SNHLY and FYNNEI. This CDR3 spans 16 amino acids. The CDR3 nucleotides read TGTGCCAGCAGTGAAACCCGGGAGGGTTTTAACACTGAAGCTTTCTTT. Translation: CASSETREGFNTEAFF.